This T cell receptor beta chain was identified in a study of T cell repertoires in cytomegalovirus infection. Overall study: Public signatures in TCR beta pointed to CMV infection and matching HLA type. Whole-study findings and limits: Clonotype analysis showed dominance of the ex vivo response by HLA-C-restricted CMV-specific TCR beta clonotypes.

The CDR3 loop spans 15 amino acids. V was trimmed by 2 bases and J by 0 bases, leaving 10 bases between them. From germline, CDR1 is DFQATT and CDR2 SNEGSKA (reference sequence). This clonotype was detected a few times. As yet, its antigen is unknown. TCRdb analysed the reads with MiXCR anew, one entry per CDR3 protein. The sample lists 300,000 or so distinct CDR3 sequences; around 10% were seen once. This receptor was obtained from a human donor in good health (CMV status not recorded). Some clones in this sample may be carry-over from other donors' samples. The gene calls are TRBV20-1 and TRBJ1-4; no clear D. The sequenced sample consisted of PBMCs. Written as DNA, the CDR3 is TGCAGTGCTAGAATCTTGTCTGCAACTAATGAAAAACTGTTTTTT. Translated, it gives CSARILSATNEKLFF.